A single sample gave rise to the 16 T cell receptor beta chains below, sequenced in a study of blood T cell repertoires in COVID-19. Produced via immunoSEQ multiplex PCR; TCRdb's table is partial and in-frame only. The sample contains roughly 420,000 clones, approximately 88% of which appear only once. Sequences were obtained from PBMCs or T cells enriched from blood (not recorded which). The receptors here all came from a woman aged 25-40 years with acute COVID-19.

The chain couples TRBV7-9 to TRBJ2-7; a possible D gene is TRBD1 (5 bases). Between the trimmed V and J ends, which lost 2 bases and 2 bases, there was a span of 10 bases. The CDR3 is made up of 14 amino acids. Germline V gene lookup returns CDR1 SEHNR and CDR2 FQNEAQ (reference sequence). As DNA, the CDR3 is TGTGCCAGCAGCTTACAGGGTGCGGCCTACGAGCAGTACTTC. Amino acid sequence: CASSLQGAAYEQYF.

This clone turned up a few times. Here the CDR3 DNA reads TGCGCCAGCAGCGGGACAGACTATGGCTACACCTTC. This codes for CASSGTDYGYTF. J is TRBJ1-2 and V is TRBV5-1; 7 bases fit TRBD1. Germline V gene data show CDR1 as SGHRS and CDR2 as YFSETQ. The CDR3 length is 12 residues. The trim removed 4 bases at V and 3 bases at J, leaving 0 bases unmatched.

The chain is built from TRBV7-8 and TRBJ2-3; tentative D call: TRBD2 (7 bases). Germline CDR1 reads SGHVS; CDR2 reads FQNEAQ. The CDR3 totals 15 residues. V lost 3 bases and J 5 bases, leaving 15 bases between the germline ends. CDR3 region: CASSLLRGAGDTQYF. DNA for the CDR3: TGTGCCAGCAGCTTGCTACGGGGGGCTGGAGATACGCAGTATTTT.

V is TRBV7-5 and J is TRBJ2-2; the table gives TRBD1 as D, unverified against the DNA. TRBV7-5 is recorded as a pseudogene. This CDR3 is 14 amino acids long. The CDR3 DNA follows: TGTGTCAGAAGCTCCGGGACAGGGCACCGGGGAGCTGTTTTT. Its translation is CVRSSGTGHRGAVF.

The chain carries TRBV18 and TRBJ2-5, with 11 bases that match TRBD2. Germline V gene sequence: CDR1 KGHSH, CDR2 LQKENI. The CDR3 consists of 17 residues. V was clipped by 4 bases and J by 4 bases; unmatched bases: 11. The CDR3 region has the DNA TGTGCCAGCTCACGCGCGACTAGCGGGGCCCGGGGAGAGACCCAGTACTTC. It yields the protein CASSRATSGARGETQYF.

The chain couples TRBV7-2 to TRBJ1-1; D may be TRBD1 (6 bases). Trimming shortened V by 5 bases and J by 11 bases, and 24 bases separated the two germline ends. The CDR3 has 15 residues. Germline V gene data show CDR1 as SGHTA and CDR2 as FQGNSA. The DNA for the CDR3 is TGTGCCAGCAGCCAAAACCGGGCCAAGGGGGGGGAGGCTTTCTTT. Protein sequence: CASSQNRAKGGEAFF.

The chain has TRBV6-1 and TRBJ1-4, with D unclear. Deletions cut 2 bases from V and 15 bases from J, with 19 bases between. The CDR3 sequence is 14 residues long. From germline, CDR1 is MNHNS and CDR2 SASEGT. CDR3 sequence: CASSEFVRVRELFF. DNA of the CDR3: TGTGCCAGCAGTGAATTTGTACGGGTCCGAGAGTTGTTTTTT.

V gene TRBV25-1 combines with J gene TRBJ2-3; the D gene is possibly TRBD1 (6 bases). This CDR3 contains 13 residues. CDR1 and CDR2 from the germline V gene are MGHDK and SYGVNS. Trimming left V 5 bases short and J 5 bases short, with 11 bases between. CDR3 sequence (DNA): TGTGCCAGCAGTCTGGGGGCCAGAGATACGCAGTATTTT. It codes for CASSLGARDTQYF.

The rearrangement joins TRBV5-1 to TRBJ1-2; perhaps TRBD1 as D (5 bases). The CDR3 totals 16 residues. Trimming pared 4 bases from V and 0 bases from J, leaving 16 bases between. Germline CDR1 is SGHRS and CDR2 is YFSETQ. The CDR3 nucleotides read TGCGCCAGCAGCCCTTCAGATGGGGGGACTAACTATGGCTACACCTTC. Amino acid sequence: CASSPSDGGTNYGYTF.

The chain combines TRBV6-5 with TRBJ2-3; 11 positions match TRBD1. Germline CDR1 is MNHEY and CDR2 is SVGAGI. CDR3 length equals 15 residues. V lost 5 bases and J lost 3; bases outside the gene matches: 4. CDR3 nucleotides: TGTGCCAGCAGTCTCCGGGACAGGGGGACAGATACGCAGTATTTT. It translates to CASSLRDRGTDTQYF.

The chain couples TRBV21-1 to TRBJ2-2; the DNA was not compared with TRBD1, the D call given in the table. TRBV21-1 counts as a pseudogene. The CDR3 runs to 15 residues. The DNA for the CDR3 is TGTGCCAGCCCCCGGACAGGGCGAGTCACCGGGGAGCTGTTTTTT. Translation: CASPRTGRVTGELFF.

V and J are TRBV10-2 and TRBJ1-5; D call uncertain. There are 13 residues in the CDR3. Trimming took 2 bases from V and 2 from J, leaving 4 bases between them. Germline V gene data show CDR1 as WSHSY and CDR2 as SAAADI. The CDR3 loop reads CASSELGNQPQHF. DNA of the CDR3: TGCGCCAGCAGTGAGCTTGGCAATCAGCCCCAGCATTTT.

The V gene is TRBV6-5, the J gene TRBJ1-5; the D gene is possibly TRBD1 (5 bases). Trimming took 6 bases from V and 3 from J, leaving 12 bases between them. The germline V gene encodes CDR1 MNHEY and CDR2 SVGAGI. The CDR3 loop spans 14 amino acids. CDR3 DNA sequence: TGTGCCAGCAGCCAAGGACAACCCAATCAGCCCCAGCATTTT. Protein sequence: CASSQGQPNQPQHF.

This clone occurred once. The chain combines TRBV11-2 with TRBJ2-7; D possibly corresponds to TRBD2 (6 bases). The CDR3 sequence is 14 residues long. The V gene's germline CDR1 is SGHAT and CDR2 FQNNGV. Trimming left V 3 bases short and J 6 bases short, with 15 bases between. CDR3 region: CASSLGTRFGEQYF. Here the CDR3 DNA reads TGTGCCAGCAGCTTGGGGACTCGATTCGGCGAGCAGTACTTC.

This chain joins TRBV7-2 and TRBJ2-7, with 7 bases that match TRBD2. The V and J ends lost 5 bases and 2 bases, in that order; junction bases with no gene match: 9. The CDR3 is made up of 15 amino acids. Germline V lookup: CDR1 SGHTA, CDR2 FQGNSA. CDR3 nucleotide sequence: TGTGCCAGCAGCCTGGGACTACTAAGAACCTACGAGCAGTACTTC. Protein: CASSLGLLRTYEQYF.

CDR3 in amino acids: CASSWVFIAGTGSGYTF. Here the CDR3 DNA reads TGCGCCAGCAGCTGGGTTTTTATCGCCGGGACAGGGTCTGGCTACACCTTC. The rearrangement uses TRBV5-1 and TRBJ1-2, with TRBD1 matching 9 bases. J lost 7 bases, V lost 3 bases, and 16 bases had no gene match. The CDR3 loop spans 17 amino acids. Germline V gives CDR1 SGHRS, CDR2 YFSETQ.